A selection of T cell receptor beta chains follows, all from one sample in a study of blood T cell dynamics during melanoma immunotherapy. This table comes from immunoSEQ multiplex PCR, and its TCRdb copy is limited to in-frame clones, with some not included. The profile covers 15,000 to 20,000 clones, with roughly 92% appearing a single time and 1.5% to 2% taken by the ten largest. Sequenced material: blood, taken from a patient treated with checkpoint blockade. The receptors here all came from a human donor with melanoma. CDR3s leave out the opening cysteine and the closing phenylalanine or tryptophan. The order of the fields is clone size, V gene, J gene, CDR3 protein. Size is omitted from some rows. Given values are once, few, many or a class for expanded clones.

>NA|TRBV28|TRBJ2-5
ASRVGQQETQY
>NA|TRBV19|TRBJ2-6
ASKQGSGANVLT
>NA|TRBV7-2|TRBJ2-5
ASSPVRAETQY
>once|TRBV28|TRBJ2-4
ASSLKLGPSGGIQY
>NA|TRBV11-2|TRBJ1-1
ASSLTRANTEAF
>NA|TRBV11-2|TRBJ1-2
ASSLEGSRDGYT
>NA|TRBV14|TRBJ2-7
ASSFRSAGVGVEQY
>NA|TRBV29-1|TRBJ2-2
SARGQENTGELF
>NA|TRBV25-1|TRBJ2-1
ASIRGQGGVSKDEQF
>NA|TRBV5-8|TRBJ2-5
ASSSPGSQY
>NA|TRBV10-3|TRBJ2-1
AISEGQGAYNEQF
>NA|TRBV7-2|TRBJ2-1
ASSRTSGRSAEQF
>NA|TRBV5-1|TRBJ2-3
ASSSPPGVLTDTQY
>NA|TRBV7-9|TRBJ2-7
ASSLTDGVYEQY
>NA|TRBV14|TRBJ2-1
ASSQRTSGHKTANEQF
>NA|TRBV7-7|TRBJ2-3
ASSLGTGTTDTQY
>once|TRBV7-2|TRBJ2-5
ASSLVLGGETQY
>NA|TRBV7-2|TRBJ1-2
ASSLGAGSPNYGYT
>NA|TRBV15|TRBJ1-4
ATSRDRWATNEKLF
>NA|TRBV9|TRBJ1-3
ASSADNSGNTIY
>NA|TRBV5-5|TRBJ1-1
ASSQGQGDVNTEAF
>NA|TRBV10-3|TRBJ2-3
AISVPMDSPGDTQY
>NA|TRBV25-1|TRBJ1-1
ASSEYGGVRDTEAF
>NA|TRBV29-1|TRBJ2-5
SVGGRGPDPLQGTQY
>NA|TRBV14|TRBJ1-6
ASSQDQVRGSPLH
>few|TRBV7-2|TRBJ1-2
ASSLDSNYGYT
>NA|TRBV6-1|TRBJ2-3
ASSEARGGSDTQY
>NA|TRBV30|TRBJ1-1
AWSGAGQKAF
>NA|TRBV6-5|TRBJ2-3
ASRASGERDTQY
>NA|TRBV4-1|TRBJ2-7
ASSQPGAGSYEQY
>NA|TRBV5-1|TRBJ1-1
ASSLLSDTEAF
>NA|TRBV5-5|TRBJ2-7
ASSLQGSSYEQY
>NA|TRBV7-9|TRBJ2-1
ASRQGQDEQF
>NA|TRBV6-5|TRBJ1-3
ASTRGFGNTIY
>NA|TRBV5-4|TRBJ2-3
ASHRMAGGGTDTQY
>NA|TRBV2|TRBJ2-1
ASSSGASNEQF
>NA|TRBV30|TRBJ2-5
ASGEVTQY
>NA|TRBV7-9|TRBJ1-3
ASSPRDRHSGNTIY
>NA|TRBV28|TRBJ2-7
ASSPPKRGASYEQY
>NA|TRBV27|TRBJ2-3
ASSLVLGSTDTQY
>NA|TRBV10-2|TRBJ2-7
ASSPETGIYEQY
>NA|TRBV6-6|TRBJ2-7
ASSYHGDSWGYEQY
>once|TRBV7-9|TRBJ2-2
ASSQIGELF
>NA|TRBV5-4|TRBJ2-1
ASSKKGTRYNEQF
>NA|TRBV6-5|TRBJ2-7
ASRSGTGGSEQY
>NA|TRBV11-2|TRBJ2-5
ASSLVFPERGKETQY